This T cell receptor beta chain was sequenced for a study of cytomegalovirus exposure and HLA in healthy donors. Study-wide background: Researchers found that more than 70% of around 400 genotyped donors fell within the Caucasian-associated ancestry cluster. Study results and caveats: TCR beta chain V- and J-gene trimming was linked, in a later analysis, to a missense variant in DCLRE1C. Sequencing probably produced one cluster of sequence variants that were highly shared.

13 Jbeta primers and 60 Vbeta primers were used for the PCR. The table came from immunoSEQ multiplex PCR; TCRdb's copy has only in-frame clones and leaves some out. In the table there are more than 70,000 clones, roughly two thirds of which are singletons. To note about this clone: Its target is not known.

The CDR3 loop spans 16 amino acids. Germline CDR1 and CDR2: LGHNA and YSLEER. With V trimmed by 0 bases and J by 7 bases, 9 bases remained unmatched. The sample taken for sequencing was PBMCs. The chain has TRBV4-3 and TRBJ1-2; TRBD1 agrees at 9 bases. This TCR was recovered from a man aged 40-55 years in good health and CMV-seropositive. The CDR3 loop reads CASSQDLTQGAGGYTF. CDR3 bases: TGCGCCAGCAGCCAAGATTTAACACAGGGGGCGGGTGGCTACACCTTC.